This T cell receptor beta chain was sequenced during a study of blood T cells in healthy people across ages. A J-beta primer mix and a sample-barcoded 5' primer were used in a second PCR of roughly 7 to 12 cycles. TCRdb re-derived calls from the 5' RACE reads in MiXCR, one entry per CDR3 protein. Among 900,000 to 950,000 distinct CDR3 sequences, almost 30% were seen once, and the ten largest hold about 9.4%. Note on this clonotype: Its antigen remains unidentified.

Study-wide results and caveats: Measured against age, TCR beta diversity per million T cells decreased in a roughly linear manner. Donor CMV status was unknown, possibly confounding expanded clonotype changes.

The data were also submitted as part of a second study, on T cells of mothers and their children. As that report states: Each mother gave over 8.5 million TCR beta CDR3 reads; each child, some 3 million. Related mother-child pairs showed slightly, non-significantly higher overlap than unrelated pairs.

The clonotype originates from a middle-aged woman in good health. The source material was blood.

The CDR3 coding sequence is TGCGCCAGCAGCTCTACGGCAAACCCTAACTATGGCTACACCTTC. Its protein product is CASSSTANPNYGYTF. The V gene is TRBV5-1, the J gene TRBJ1-2; the D is unclear. This CDR3 comprises 15 residues. V dropped 3 bases and J dropped 0 bases, with 12 bases sitting between them. Germline lookup yields CDR1 SGHRS and CDR2 YFSETQ.